This note documents a single TCR beta chain sequence. Its antigen is not known. The PCR made use of 60 Vbeta and 13 Jbeta primers. Produced via immunoSEQ multiplex PCR; TCRdb's table is partial and in-frame only. The sample holds 65,000 to 100,000 clones, 76% seen once. The entry originates in a study of cytomegalovirus exposure and HLA in healthy donors. The study's findings and limits: As was reported, the classifier diagnosed cytomegalovirus status with high specificity and sensitivity. Several top significant clusters appeared, in a later analysis, to be linked to common viral pathogens. Earlier analysis found most TCR beta V segments productive about 87% or about 30% of the time. Later, TCR association rates were found to vary by HLA locus, highest for DRB1 and lowest for HLA-C.

Trimming shortened V by 3 bases and J by 7 bases, and 12 bases separated the two germline ends. The CDR3 length is 13 residues. Germline values: CDR1 LNHNV, CDR2 YYDKDF (reference sequence). The chain employs TRBV15 and TRBJ2-5; tentatively, D is TRBD2 (6 bases). The specimen sequenced was PBMCs. The clonotype comes from a man aged 35-49 years in good health and CMV-seronegative. Here the CDR3 DNA reads TGTGCCACCAGCAGGGAGGGGCCCGGGACCCAGTACTTC. This encodes CATSREGPGTQYF.